The 18 T cell receptor beta chains in this list originate from one sample, sequenced in a study of blood T cell repertoires in COVID-19. Only in-frame clones appear in the TCRdb table, and some are missing; sequencing was by immunoSEQ multiplex PCR. The sample has 20,000 or so clones; 82% are singletons. The source material was peripheral blood. These TCRs come from a human donor in a cohort sampled during active COVID-19.

This chain connects TRBV6-5 to TRBJ2-7, with D uncertain. The length of the CDR3 is 13 residues. V lost 6 bases and J 0 bases, leaving 9 bases between the germline ends. CDR1 MNHEY and CDR2 SVGAGI come from the germline V gene. CDR3 DNA sequence: TGTGCCAGCAGCCCAGCGAGCTCCTACGAGCAGTACTTC. Translating it yields CASSPASSYEQYF.

The chain combines TRBV9 with TRBJ2-1; the D gene is possibly TRBD1 (5 bases). Germline V gene lookup returns CDR1 SGDLS and CDR2 YYNGEE. The CDR3 consists of 13 residues. V lost 4 bases, J lost 6 bases, and 11 bases lay in between. DNA for the CDR3: TGTGCCAGCAGCCCAGACAGTTCCAATGAGCAGTTCTTC. Its translation is CASSPDSSNEQFF.

The rearrangement uses TRBV6-5 and TRBJ2-3, with D maybe TRBD1 (6 bases). Germline V gene lookup returns CDR1 MNHEY and CDR2 SVGAGI. Trimming took off 10 bases at V and 3 bases at J, with 17 bases between the two ends. The CDR3 extends over 14 amino acids. The chain's CDR3 is CATGRGRGTDTQYF. The CDR3, as DNA: TGTGCCACCGGCAGGGGCCGCGGGACAGATACGCAGTATTTT.

J is TRBJ2-5 and V is TRBV30, with a weak D call TRBD2 (6 bases). The CDR3 extends over 14 amino acids. V lost 2 bases, J lost 3 bases, and 13 bases lay in between. Per germline, CDR1 GTSNPN and CDR2 SVGIG (reference sequence). DNA of the CDR3: TGTGCCTGGAGTCTACGGGGCGGGGAAGAGACCCAGTACTTC. Its translation is CAWSLRGGEETQYF. The full variable domain, completed using reference TRBV30 and TRBJ2-5, is SQTIHQWPATLVQPVGSPLSLECTVEGTSNPNLYWYRQAAGRGLQLLFYSVGIGQISSEVPQNLSASRPQDRQFILSSKKLLLSDSGFYLCAWSLRGGEETQYFGPGTRLLVL.

This clone was counted only a few times. The J gene is TRBJ2-5, the V gene TRBV4-1, with 10 bases fitting TRBD2. The V and J ends lost 0 bases and 9 bases, in that order; junction bases with no gene match: 4. CDR3 length: 14 amino acids. Germline V CDR1 and CDR2: MGHRA, YSYEKL. The CDR3 reads CASSQDTSGTAQYF. CDR3 in DNA: TGCGCCAGCAGCCAAGATACTAGCGGGACCGCCCAGTACTTC.

Concerning this clone: One end of the junction is discordant with germline, which a read error may explain. The chain is built from TRBV6-4 and TRBJ2-1; 8 bases are shared with TRBD2. This CDR3 contains 17 residues. Germline loops: CDR1 MRHNA, CDR2 SNTAGT. The CDR3 region has the DNA TGCGCCCGCCGTGCCGCGGGGGGCGGGGGCTCCTACAATGAGCAGTTCTTC. It yields the protein CARRAAGGGGSYNEQFF.

This clone was observed a few times. The chain carries TRBV7-9 and TRBJ2-7, with D unresolved. This CDR3 has 12 amino acids. In germline, CDR1 is SEHNR, CDR2 FQNEAQ (reference sequence). Trimming pared 4 bases from V and 4 bases from J, leaving 8 bases between. CDR3 coding DNA: TGTGCCAGCAGCTCCCTACTGTACGAGCAGTACTTC. Its translation: CASSSLLYEQYF. Full variable domain (remainder filled in from reference TRBV7-9 and TRBJ2-7): DTGVSQNPRHKITKRGQNVTFRCDPISEHNRLYWYRQTLGQGPEFLTYFQNEAQLEKSRLLSDRFSAERPKGSFSTLEIQRTEQGDSAMYLCASSSLLYEQYFGPGTRLTVT.

The gene calls are TRBV24-1 and TRBJ2-1; 7 bases agree with TRBD2. The germline V gene has CDR1 KGHDR and CDR2 SFDVKD. This CDR3 has 16 amino acids. The trim removed 5 bases at V and 6 bases at J, leaving 12 bases unmatched. Here the CDR3 DNA reads TGTGCCACCAGTGGGGGGTGGGAGGGCCAGGGCAATGAGCAGTTCTTC. Its protein product is CATSGGWEGQGNEQFF.

The rearrangement joins TRBV4-1 to TRBJ1-1; D is uncertain. This CDR3 has 15 residues. Trimming removed 0 bases from V and 6 bases from J, with 14 bases in between. In germline, CDR1 is MGHRA, CDR2 YSYEKL. The CDR3 reads CASSQETVVYAEAFF. CDR3 nucleotide sequence: TGCGCCAGCAGCCAAGAAACAGTCGTGTACGCTGAAGCTTTCTTT.

The chain joins TRBV14 to TRBJ2-1, with 7 positions matching TRBD2. Germline V gene sequence: CDR1 SGHDN, CDR2 FVKESK. The CDR3 covers 17 residues. The V gene end was trimmed by 1 base and the J gene end by 3 bases; junction bases not matched to a gene: 9. The CDR3 spells CASSQGLGGSGYNEQFF. In DNA, the CDR3 is TGTGCCAGCAGCCAAGGGCTCGGCGGGAGCGGCTACAATGAGCAGTTCTTC.

This clone was seen only a few times. The rearrangement uses TRBV5-6 and TRBJ2-3; possible D gene TRBD1, 5 bases. Germline V gene sequence: CDR1 SGHDT, CDR2 YYEEEE. V gave up 0 bases and J gave up 5 bases, with 13 bases separating them. The CDR3 spans 15 residues. The CDR3 DNA follows: TGTGCCAGCAGCTTGGAGGGGATTTGGGTAGATACGCAGTATTTT. Its protein is CASSLEGIWVDTQYF.

CDR3 sequence: CATLRGGANYGYTF. DNA of the CDR3: TGTGCCACGCTGCGGGGAGGGGCTAACTATGGCTACACCTTC. V usage is TRBV6-5 and J usage is TRBJ1-2; maybe TRBD1 (5 bases). CDR3 length equals 14 residues. V lost 10 bases and J 0 bases, leaving 15 bases between the germline ends. CDR1 and CDR2 from the germline V gene are MNHEY and SVGAGI.

To note about this clone: Other DNA variants within this sample encode the same CDR3. V is TRBV11-3 and J is TRBJ2-1, with 10 bases that match TRBD2. V gave up 3 bases and J gave up 6 bases; unmatched junction bases: 5. The CDR3 consists of 15 residues. Germline values: CDR1 SGHNT, CDR2 YENEEA. CDR3 nucleotides: TGTGCCAGCAGCTTGTCTAGCGGGAGTTTCAATGAGCAGTTCTTC. This encodes CASSLSSGSFNEQFF.

In its sample, this clone was seen a few times. This rearrangement joins TRBV6-5 to TRBJ1-2; D uncertain. Germline V CDR1 and CDR2: MNHEY, SVGAGI. CDR3 length: 14 amino acids. V was cut by 5 bases and J by 8 bases, with 18 bases left in between. The chain's CDR3 is CASSPSIGSSGYTF. The CDR3 DNA reads as TGTGCCAGCAGTCCCTCCATCGGCAGTAGCGGCTACACCTTC.

This CDR3 is CAIREGLAGAEQYF. The CDR3 nucleotides are TGTGCCATCAGGGAGGGACTAGCGGGAGCCGAGCAGTACTTC. This chain links TRBV10-3 with TRBJ2-7, with 14 bases matching TRBD2. J gave up 6 bases and V 6 bases, and 4 bases lay outside the gene matches. Germline-derived CDR1 and CDR2 are ENHRY and SYGVKD. CDR3 length equals 14 residues.

This chain connects TRBV4-1 to TRBJ2-7, with 8 bases fitting TRBD2. This CDR3 has 16 residues. In germline, CDR1 is MGHRA, CDR2 YSYEKL. V trimming: 4 bases; J trimming: 6 bases; junction bases outside the gene matches: 14. The CDR3 loop reads CASSPAGTRRSLEQYF. In nucleotides, the CDR3 is TGCGCCAGCAGCCCCGCCGGGACTAGGAGATCCCTCGAGCAGTACTTC.

The CDR3 sequence: CASSLLGGYEQYF. The DNA for the CDR3 is TGTGCCAGCAGTTTATTGGGGGGCTACGAGCAGTACTTC. The rearrangement uses TRBV12-3 or TRBV12-4 and TRBJ2-7; a possible D gene is TRBD2 (6 bases). V gave up 2 bases and J gave up 3 bases, with 8 bases separating them. This CDR3 is 13 amino acids long.

The chain recombines TRBV6-2 or TRBV6-3 with TRBJ2-3; 9 nucleotides agree with TRBD2. V was pared by 4 bases and J by 2 bases, with 7 bases of the junction left unmatched. Germline V gene lookup returns CDR1 MNHEY and CDR2 SVGEGT. This CDR3 region has 16 residues. The CDR3 nucleotides read TGTGCCAGCAGTTTATATAGCGGGGGAACCACAGATACGCAGTATTTT. Encoded protein: CASSLYSGGTTDTQYF.